This note documents a single TCR beta chain sequence. Trimming removed 6 bases from V and 3 bases from J, with 17 bases in between. Looked up from germline, CDR1 is SGHDN and CDR2 is FVKESK. The CDR3 spans 15 residues. This entry comes from a study of blood T cell repertoires in COVID-19. Study at large: Some COVID-19 samples were acute and others convalescent; all came from the United States, Italy and Spain. Nucleic acid was either cDNA or gDNA, and it came from T cells, B-cell-depleted T cells, or PBMCs.

Original analysis: Estimated nucleated cell counts came from reference gene primer amplification. Clones were read by immunoSEQ multiplex PCR, and TCRdb kept only the in-frame ones, dropping some. For V, J and clone size, that table is used; D and trimming come from the DNA. Of 150,000 to 200,000 clones listed, roughly 85% are singletons. The sequenced material came from peripheral blood. This receptor was identified in a woman in her 30s with acute or convalescent COVID-19. This rearrangement joins TRBV14 to TRBJ1-1, with a tentative D call TRBD1 (6 bases). The CDR3 DNA is TGTGCCAGCAGTGTTTGGACCAGGGGAGACACTGAAGCTTTCTTT. Protein: CASSVWTRGDTEAFF.